The rows below give T cell receptor beta chains drawn from one sample of a study of T cells in Graves' hyperthyroidism and ophthalmopathy. MiXCR, run by TCRdb on the multiplex PCR reads, gives a single entry per CDR3 protein. The data show some 800,000 distinct CDR3 sequences, approximately 40% seen once. Sequences were obtained from blood. The origin of the receptors is a man aged 18 to 30 with Graves' hyperthyroidism. CDR3s include the opening cysteine and the closing phenylalanine or tryptophan. D genes are given only for firm matches. Expanded clones are given a class, and other clones once, few, many or no size at all.

j_gene: TRBJ1-5; v_gene: TRBV10-3; abundance: -; d_gene: -; CDR3nt: TGTGCCATCAGTGAGGCAGGGCGTCAGCCCCAGCATTTT; CDR3aa: CAISEAGRQPQHF
j_gene: TRBJ1-5; v_gene: TRBV5-6; abundance: few; d_gene: TRBD1; CDR3nt: TGTGCCAGCAGCGTAGACAGGGGGAGTCAGCCCCAGCATTTT; CDR3aa: CASSVDRGSQPQHF
j_gene: TRBJ2-7; v_gene: TRBV5-1; abundance: few; d_gene: -; CDR3nt: TGCGCCAGCAGCCCGACGGGGTACGGGCAGTACTTC; CDR3aa: CASSPTGYGQYF
j_gene: TRBJ1-1; v_gene: TRBV15; abundance: -; d_gene: -; CDR3nt: TGTGCCACCAGCAGAGTGGTGGGATGGGTCAGACGGCGAGCTTTCTTT; CDR3aa: CATSRVVGWVRRRAFF
j_gene: TRBJ2-2; v_gene: TRBV7-2; abundance: many; d_gene: -; CDR3nt: TGTGCCAGCAGCTTAGTTAGCGCGAACACCGGGGAGCTGTTTTTT; CDR3aa: CASSLVSANTGELFF
j_gene: TRBJ1-1; v_gene: TRBV7-3; abundance: few; d_gene: -; CDR3nt: TGTGCCAGCAGCTTAATTCGGCAGGAGAACACTGAAGCTTTCTTT; CDR3aa: CASSLIRQENTEAFF
j_gene: TRBJ2-7; v_gene: TRBV20-1; abundance: many; d_gene: -; CDR3nt: TGCAGTGCTAGACCGTCAGCCTCCTACGAGCAGTACTTC; CDR3aa: CSARPSASYEQYF
j_gene: TRBJ2-2; v_gene: TRBV9; abundance: -; d_gene: TRBD1; CDR3nt: TGTGCCAGCAGCCGTGGGGACAGGGATGGCTCAAACACCGGGGAGCTGTTTTTT; CDR3aa: CASSRGDRDGSNTGELFF
j_gene: TRBJ2-5; v_gene: TRBV11-2; abundance: -; d_gene: -; CDR3nt: TGTGCCAGCAGCTCCTCCCCCCAAGAGACCCAGTACTTC; CDR3aa: CASSSSPQETQYF
j_gene: TRBJ2-7; v_gene: TRBV2; abundance: -; d_gene: -; CDR3nt: TGTGCCAGCAGACCTACGCCCGGGGGCGGGTACGAGCAGTACTTC; CDR3aa: CASRPTPGGGYEQYF
j_gene: TRBJ2-5; v_gene: TRBV25-1; abundance: -; d_gene: -; CDR3nt: TGTGCCAGCAGTGATATCTCCCAGGCTCGGACCCAGTACTTC; CDR3aa: CASSDISQARTQYF
j_gene: TRBJ2-2; v_gene: TRBV7-2; abundance: -; d_gene: TRBD2; CDR3nt: TGTGCCAGCAGCCTTTTCGGGGGAGGGGCCGGGGAGCTGTTTTTT; CDR3aa: CASSLFGGGAGELFF
j_gene: TRBJ2-5; v_gene: TRBV6-1; abundance: -; d_gene: -; CDR3nt: TGTGCCAGCAACCAAGGCGGGGAGACCCAGTACTTC; CDR3aa: CASNQGGETQYF
j_gene: TRBJ2-6; v_gene: TRBV4-1; abundance: -; d_gene: -; CDR3nt: TGTGCCAGCAGCCGAGACAGCTCTGGGGCCAACGTCCTGACTTTC; CDR3aa: CASSRDSSGANVLTF
j_gene: TRBJ1-1; v_gene: TRBV5-1; abundance: few; d_gene: TRBD1; CDR3nt: TGCGCCAGCAGCGCATATGAAACAGGGGGAACTGAAGCTTTCTTT; CDR3aa: CASSAYETGGTEAFF
j_gene: TRBJ1-2; v_gene: TRBV7-9; abundance: many; d_gene: -; CDR3nt: TGTGCCAGCGGACTGGGGACGGTGACTGGCTACACCTTC; CDR3aa: CASGLGTVTGYTF
j_gene: TRBJ2-2; v_gene: TRBV2; abundance: -; d_gene: -; CDR3nt: TGTGCCAGCATGGCAATGTCGCTGAACACCGGGGAGCTGTTTTTT; CDR3aa: CASMAMSLNTGELFF
j_gene: TRBJ1-1; v_gene: TRBV15; abundance: many; d_gene: -; CDR3nt: TGTGCCACCAGCAGAGGGGGTGGGGCTTTCTTT; CDR3aa: CATSRGGGAFF
j_gene: TRBJ1-1; v_gene: TRBV6-5; abundance: few; d_gene: -; CDR3nt: TGTGCCAGCACCCCGGGGGTTCGGGGACGGGCTTTCTTT; CDR3aa: CASTPGVRGRAFF
j_gene: TRBJ2-7; v_gene: TRBV7-2; abundance: few; d_gene: -; CDR3nt: TGTGCCAGCAGTCCTCAGGGAAGCGGGTCCTACGAGCAGTACTTC; CDR3aa: CASSPQGSGSYEQYF
j_gene: TRBJ2-7; v_gene: TRBV5-6; abundance: few; d_gene: -; CDR3nt: TGTGCCAGCAGCTGGAGCCGGGACGAGCAGTACTTC; CDR3aa: CASSWSRDEQYF
j_gene: TRBJ1-6; v_gene: TRBV20-1; abundance: few; d_gene: -; CDR3nt: TGCAGTGCCCCCCCCGGTGGAGGGCGCGGGGATTCACCCCTCCACTTT; CDR3aa: CSAPPGGGRGDSPLHF
j_gene: TRBJ2-3; v_gene: TRBV15; abundance: few; d_gene: -; CDR3nt: TGTGCCACCAGCGAGTCGGGAAGGAGGGATACGCAGTATTTT; CDR3aa: CATSESGRRDTQYF
j_gene: TRBJ1-2; v_gene: TRBV19; abundance: many; d_gene: TRBD1; CDR3nt: TGTGCCAGCATCTCGGGGGACAGGAACTATGGCTACACCTTC; CDR3aa: CASISGDRNYGYTF
j_gene: TRBJ2-5; v_gene: TRBV10-1; abundance: many; d_gene: -; CDR3nt: TGCGCCAGCAGTGACGGGCCCCAAGAGACCCAGTACTTC; CDR3aa: CASSDGPQETQYF
j_gene: TRBJ2-5; v_gene: TRBV7-2; abundance: few; d_gene: TRBD2; CDR3nt: TGTGCCAGCAGTAACTTCCGGGGGGACCAAGAGACCCAGTACTTC; CDR3aa: CASSNFRGDQETQYF
j_gene: TRBJ1-3; v_gene: TRBV20-1; abundance: many; d_gene: TRBD1; CDR3nt: TGCAGTGCTAGGAGGGACAGACGAAACACCATATATTTT; CDR3aa: CSARRDRRNTIYF
j_gene: TRBJ1-6; v_gene: TRBV25-1; abundance: -; d_gene: -; CDR3nt: TGTGCCAGCAGTGAGTCGGGGCCGAATTCACCCCTCCACTTT; CDR3aa: CASSESGPNSPLHF
j_gene: TRBJ1-2; v_gene: TRBV5-6; abundance: many; d_gene: -; CDR3nt: TGTGCCAGCAGCTTGTATGGGGACACCTATGGCTACACCTTC; CDR3aa: CASSLYGDTYGYTF
j_gene: TRBJ1-6; v_gene: TRBV20-1; abundance: -; d_gene: -; CDR3nt: TGCAGTACCAGGGAGGGTAATTCACCCCTCCACTTT; CDR3aa: CSTREGNSPLHF
j_gene: TRBJ2-6; v_gene: TRBV5-8; abundance: few; d_gene: -; CDR3nt: TGTGCCAGCAGCTTGGCCGTAGGGGCTGGGGCCAACGTCCTGACTTTC; CDR3aa: CASSLAVGAGANVLTF
j_gene: TRBJ2-7; v_gene: TRBV10-3; abundance: -; d_gene: -; CDR3nt: TGTGCCACCGTCGGGCAGAACTACGAGCAGTACTTC; CDR3aa: CATVGQNYEQYF
j_gene: TRBJ1-2; v_gene: TRBV5-6; abundance: many; d_gene: -; CDR3nt: TGTGCCAGCAGCTTTTCCCTCTATGGCTACACCTTC; CDR3aa: CASSFSLYGYTF
j_gene: TRBJ1-5; v_gene: TRBV6-5; abundance: -; d_gene: -; CDR3nt: TGTGCCAGCAGTGAAATTTTGGGGAGCAATCAGCCCCAGCATTTT; CDR3aa: CASSEILGSNQPQHF
j_gene: TRBJ1-4; v_gene: TRBV7-9; abundance: -; d_gene: TRBD1; CDR3nt: TGTGCCAGCAGCTTAAGAACAGGGGGGAGAAAACTGTTTTTT; CDR3aa: CASSLRTGGRKLFF
j_gene: TRBJ2-7; v_gene: TRBV2; abundance: -; d_gene: TRBD2; CDR3nt: TGTGCCATCAGTGATCATGGGGTGAGGGGAGGGTTCACCTACGAGCAGTACTTC; CDR3aa: CAISDHGVRGGFTYEQYF
j_gene: TRBJ2-7; v_gene: TRBV5-1; abundance: -; d_gene: -; CDR3nt: TGCGCCAGCAGCTTGGGCAGCGCTACCTACGAGCAGTACTTC; CDR3aa: CASSLGSATYEQYF
j_gene: TRBJ1-1; v_gene: TRBV7-2; abundance: -; d_gene: TRBD1; CDR3nt: TGTGCCAGCAGCTGGACAGGGGTTGGCATGAACACTGAAGCTTTCTTT; CDR3aa: CASSWTGVGMNTEAFF
j_gene: TRBJ2-5; v_gene: TRBV19; abundance: -; d_gene: -; CDR3nt: TGTGCCAGTAGCCGGGGAAGACTAGGGCGGGAGACCCAGTACTTC; CDR3aa: CASSRGRLGRETQYF
j_gene: TRBJ1-1; v_gene: TRBV15; abundance: -; d_gene: -; CDR3nt: TGTGCCACCAGCCGAAGACAGAAAACTGAAGCTTTCTTT; CDR3aa: CATSRRQKTEAFF